The 27 T cell receptor beta chains in this list originate from one sample, sequenced in a study of OX40 agonist ivuxolimab in advanced cancers. Assay used: immunoSEQ multiplex PCR; TCRdb lists only in-frame clones, some missing. The sample lists 70,000 to 95,000 clones, approximately 91% occurring once. Sequences were derived from CD4+ or CD8+ T cells sorted from blood, sampled in a trial of the OX40 agonist ivuxolimab. The receptors shown here come from an adult with an advanced solid tumor such as melanoma, head and neck, liver or kidney cancer.

This clone came up once. The rearrangement links TRBV6-1 to TRBJ2-7; TRBD1 matches at 8 bases. In germline, CDR1 is MNHNS, CDR2 SASEGT. With 6 bases clipped from V and 0 bases from J, the junction kept 4 bases outside the gene matches. The CDR3 covers 14 residues. The CDR3 nucleotides are TGTGCCAGCAGCCGACAGGGGCCCTCCTACGAGCAGTACTTC. It encodes CASSRQGPSYEQYF.

The CDR3 sequence is CASSHGQGAYNEQFF. The CDR3 DNA sequence: TGCGCCAGCAGTCACGGACAGGGGGCCTACAATGAGCAGTTCTTC. The chain couples TRBV4-3 to TRBJ2-1; the match to TRBD1 covers 10 bases. Germline values: CDR1 LGHNA, CDR2 YSLEER. The V and J ends lost 6 bases and 2 bases, in that order; junction bases with no gene match: 4. This CDR3 is 15 amino acids long.

This clone was counted a few times. The rearrangement links TRBV30 to TRBJ2-1; 10 nucleotides match TRBD2. J gave up 4 bases and V 4 bases, and 4 bases lay outside the gene matches. The CDR3 loop spans 14 amino acids. CDR1 GTSNPN and CDR2 SVGIG come from the germline V gene (reference sequence). The CDR3 loop is CAWNALAGYNEQFF. In nucleotides, the CDR3 is TGTGCCTGGAATGCACTAGCGGGATACAATGAGCAGTTCTTC.

The CDR3 spells CASSVRQAFTGELFF. Here the CDR3 DNA reads TGTGCCAGCAGCGTCCGACAGGCCTTCACCGGGGAGCTGTTTTTT. The chain carries TRBV7-2 and TRBJ2-2, with a tentative D call TRBD1 (6 bases). CDR1 SGHTA and CDR2 FQGNSA come from the germline V gene. The CDR3 loop spans 15 amino acids. V shed 5 bases and J shed 4 bases, with 14 bases lying between them. Full variable domain (missing parts from reference TRBV7-2 and TRBJ2-2): GAGVSQSPSNKVTEKGKDVELRCDPISGHTALYWYRQSLGQGLEFLIYFQGNSAPDKSGLPSDRFSAERTGGSVSTLTIQRTQQEDSAVYLCASSVRQAFTGELFFGEGSRLTVL.

CDR3 region: CASSLEKEFTGANVLTF. The CDR3 DNA is TGCGCCAGCAGCTTGGAAAAAGAATTCACTGGGGCCAACGTCCTGACTTTC. The V gene is TRBV5-1, the J gene TRBJ2-6; no firm D call. Trimming took off 0 bases at V and 2 bases at J, with 12 bases between the two ends. The germline V gene encodes CDR1 SGHRS and CDR2 YFSETQ. CDR3 length: 17 amino acids.

The chain recombines TRBV7-9 with TRBJ2-3, with 9 nucleotides matching TRBD2. The CDR3 runs 17 residues. The germline V gene encodes CDR1 SEHNR and CDR2 FQNEAQ (reference sequence). Trimming removed 5 bases from V and 4 bases from J; junction bases left unmatched: 13. As DNA, the CDR3 is TGTGCCAGCAGCGTCTCTGCGACTAGCGGAGGAGCAGATACGCAGTATTTT. Its protein is CASSVSATSGGADTQYF.

This chain uses TRBV6-5 with TRBJ1-2, with a tentative D call TRBD1 (6 bases). V was clipped by 5 bases and J by 8 bases, with 9 bases between them. Germline V lookup: CDR1 MNHEY, CDR2 SVGAGI. The CDR3 contains 11 residues. The CDR3 loop is CASSQGFGYTF. CDR3 DNA: TGTGCCAGCAGTCAGGGGTTCGGCTACACCTTC.

This sequence joins TRBV10-1 and TRBJ2-3, with D perhaps TRBD2 (6 bases). The germline V and J ends were trimmed by 11 bases and 3 bases, with 18 bases remaining between them. This CDR3 has 14 amino acids. CDR1 is WNHNN, CDR2 SYGVQD, per germline (reference sequence). CDR3 DNA: TGCGCCGGTTTATGGACTATTAATACAGATACGCAGTATTTT. The encoded protein is CAGLWTINTDTQYF.

The rearrangement uses TRBV15 and TRBJ2-3, with 12 bases matching TRBD2. V trimming: 5 bases; J trimming: 6 bases; junction bases outside the gene matches: 9. The CDR3 is 16 residues long. Germline V gene sequence: CDR1 LNHNV, CDR2 YYDKDF (reference sequence). In DNA, the CDR3 is TGTGCCACCAGCCTTCCCCCGGGACTAGCGGGCGATACGCAGTATTTT. Its translation is CATSLPPGLAGDTQYF.

The chain couples TRBV19 to TRBJ1-2; D ambiguous. The length of the CDR3 is 14 residues. Trimming pared 3 bases from V and 3 bases from J, leaving 11 bases between. Germline lookup yields CDR1 LNHDA and CDR2 SQIVND (reference sequence). CDR3 DNA sequence: TGTGCCAGTAGTATCCAGAAGGGCTACTATGGCTACACCTTC. Translation gives CASSIQKGYYGYTF.

The gene calls are TRBV28 and TRBJ1-5, with a tentative D call TRBD1 (6 bases). The germline gives CDR1 MDHEN, CDR2 SYDVKM. The CDR3 is made up of 14 amino acids. The V and J ends lost 6 bases and 4 bases respectively, with 13 bases between them. CDR3 nucleotide sequence: TGTGCCAGCAGAACGGCAGGGGCGAATCAGCCCCAGCATTTT. Translated: CASRTAGANQPQHF.

J is TRBJ1-3 and V is TRBV19, with D unresolved. This CDR3 spans 14 amino acids. From germline, CDR1 is LNHDA and CDR2 SQIVND (reference sequence). The ends were cut back, 8 bases at V and 0 bases at J, with 11 bases in the middle. DNA for the CDR3: TGTGCCAGTCTTCGGACGGACTCTGGAAACACCATATATTTT. This codes for CASLRTDSGNTIYF.

This chain joins TRBV5-1 and TRBJ2-7, with 10 bases fitting TRBD2. V lost 5 bases and J lost 0; bases outside the gene matches: 8. Germline V gene data show CDR1 as SGHRS and CDR2 as YFSETQ. The CDR3 spans 16 residues. The CDR3 loop is CASRPTSGTTSYEQYF. CDR3 bases: TGCGCCAGCAGACCTACTAGCGGGACGACCTCCTACGAGCAGTACTTC.

The genes are TRBV11-2 and TRBJ1-1; D not certain. The CDR3 extends over 11 amino acids. V lost 5 bases, J lost 12 bases, and 13 bases lay in between. Germline V gene sequence: CDR1 SGHAT, CDR2 FQNNGV. The CDR3 DNA reads as TGTGCCAGCAGCCTAGGGCCATGGACTTTCTTT. Translation: CASSLGPWTFF.

The chain joins TRBV9 to TRBJ2-5, with D hard to call. The J call may be mistaken, given a closer DNA end match to TRBJ2-7. Germline V gene data show CDR1 as SGDLS and CDR2 as YYNGEE. The CDR3 spans 16 residues. CDR3 sequence reads: CASSVGGSPMFYEQYF. The CDR3 region has the DNA TGTGCCAGCAGCGTAGGCGGTAGTCCGATGTTCTACGAGCAGTACTTC.

CDR3 sequence reads: CASSENTDTQYF. The CDR3 DNA follows: TGTGCCAGCAGTGAGAACACAGATACGCAGTATTTT. V is TRBV28 and J is TRBJ2-3; D is unresolved. V lost 5 bases and J lost 2, with 5 bases in between. The germline gives CDR1 MDHEN, CDR2 SYDVKM. The CDR3 contains 12 residues.

The genes are TRBV2 and TRBJ1-4; a possible D gene is TRBD1 (5 bases). The CDR3 totals 14 residues. Looked up from germline, CDR1 is SNHLY and CDR2 is FYNNEI. V was clipped by 8 bases and J by 2 bases, with 12 bases between them. CDR3 in amino acids: CASLGRRTNEKLFF. As DNA, the CDR3 is TGTGCCAGCTTGGGGCGCAGGACTAATGAAAAACTGTTTTTT.

V and J are TRBV28 and TRBJ1-6; D is possibly TRBD1 (6 bases). Germline values: CDR1 MDHEN, CDR2 SYDVKM. Trimming shortened V by 3 bases and J by 8 bases, and 17 bases separated the two germline ends. The CDR3 covers 16 residues. CDR3 nucleotides: TGTGCCAGCAGTTTGGGTGGGGGCAGGGTGGATTCACCCCTCCACTTT. Its translation: CASSLGGGRVDSPLHF.

The V gene is TRBV5-5, the J gene TRBJ1-2, with D uncertain. This CDR3 is built from 12 residues. CDR1 is SGHKS and CDR2 is YYEKEE in the germline V gene (reference sequence). V lost 3 bases to trimming and J lost 8 bases, with 11 bases between them. This CDR3 reads CASSSRSWGYTF. CDR3 nucleotide sequence: TGTGCCAGCAGCTCCAGGAGTTGGGGCTACACCTTC.

This chain uses TRBV20-1 with TRBJ1-3; D ambiguous. The CDR3 spans 11 residues. Trimming left V 0 bases short and J 6 bases short, with 3 bases between. Germline loops: CDR1 DFQATT, CDR2 SNEGSKA (reference sequence). The CDR3 loop is CSARDPNTIYF. For the CDR3, the DNA is TGCAGTGCTAGAGATCCAAACACCATATATTTT.

V is TRBV7-9 and J is TRBJ1-2; 7 bases are shared with TRBD1. Germline V gene lookup returns CDR1 SEHNR and CDR2 FQNEAQ (reference sequence). V lost 2 bases, J lost 4 bases, and 4 bases stayed unmatched. The CDR3 is 14 amino acids. CDR3 sequence reads: CASSLTGVSYGYTF. CDR3 nucleotides: TGTGCCAGCAGCTTAACAGGGGTCAGCTATGGCTACACCTTC. The full variable domain, rest sourced from reference TRBV7-9 and TRBJ1-2, is DTGVSQNPRHKITKRGQNVTFRCDPISEHNRLYWYRQTLGQGPEFLTYFQNEAQLEKSRLLSDRFSAERPKGSFSTLEIQRTEQGDSAMYLCASSLTGVSYGYTFGSGTRLTVV.

The chain is built from TRBV10-3 and TRBJ2-3; D remains unclear. This CDR3 region has 13 residues. Germline V gene data show CDR1 as ENHRY and CDR2 as SYGVKD. The V and J ends lost 5 bases and 4 bases respectively, with 10 bases between them. CDR3 DNA sequence: TGTGCCATCAGTAGGGTCAAAGCAGATACGCAGTATTTT. It specifies CAISRVKADTQYF.

A single count supports this clone. One end of the junction is discordant with germline, which a read error may explain. The chain joins TRBV27 to TRBJ2-5; 7 bases map to TRBD1. Germline CDR1 MNHEY, CDR2 SMNVEV (reference sequence). The length of the CDR3 is 12 residues. Here the CDR3 reads CASSSWGQSWDF. CDR3 DNA: TGTGCCAGCAGTTCCTGGGGACAGTCGTGGGACTTC.

V gene TRBV6-6 combines with J gene TRBJ1-5; a possible D gene is TRBD1 (5 bases). V was clipped by 6 bases and J by 7 bases, with 16 bases between them. Per the germline V gene, CDR1 is MNHNY and CDR2 is SVGAGI (reference sequence). The CDR3 consists of 14 residues. This CDR3 is CASRPDNAIQPQHF. In DNA form, the CDR3 reads TGTGCCAGCAGACCGGACAATGCTATCCAGCCCCAGCATTTT.

This chain joins TRBV7-8 and TRBJ1-5; D possibly corresponds to TRBD1 (6 bases). V gave up 4 bases and J gave up 1 base, with 14 bases separating them. Per the germline V gene, CDR1 is SGHVS and CDR2 is FQNEAQ. The CDR3 covers 16 residues. CDR3 residues: CASSSQPRGSNQPQHF. Here the CDR3 DNA reads TGTGCCAGCAGCTCCCAACCAAGGGGGAGCAATCAGCCCCAGCATTTT.

The V call is TRBV10-3, the J call TRBJ1-5; D is ambiguous. V lost 0 bases and J 1 base, leaving 10 bases between the germline ends. This CDR3 contains 16 residues. Germline lookup yields CDR1 ENHRY and CDR2 SYGVKD. DNA of the CDR3: TGTGCCATCAGTGAGTCGAAAGGGAGGAGCAATCAGCCCCAGCATTTT. It codes for CAISESKGRSNQPQHF.

The gene calls are TRBV5-6 and TRBJ1-3; a possible D gene is TRBD1 (5 bases). Trimming removed 4 bases from V and 2 bases from J, with 10 bases in between. Germline-derived CDR1 and CDR2 are SGHDT and YYEEEE. This CDR3 is built from 14 residues. The CDR3 protein is CASSRLGPGNTIYF. The DNA of the CDR3 is TGTGCCAGCAGCCGATTGGGACCTGGAAACACCATATATTTT.